This TCR beta chain was documented in a study of cytomegalovirus exposure and HLA in healthy donors. Study conclusions and caveats: Common viral pathogens seemed to be connected with several of the most significant clusters, according to a later analysis. Cytomegalovirus status was reportedly diagnosed by the classifier with high specificity and sensitivity.

Primers included in the PCR were 60 Vbeta and 13 Jbeta primers. In the study's own analysis: Later analysis identified tens of millions of unique TCR beta chains, 9 million to 12 million shared. The protocol was immunoSEQ multiplex PCR, while the TCRdb copy is restricted to in-frame clones and leaves out a portion. V, J and clone size are those of that table, while D and trimming were read from the DNA. The sample has about 140,000 clones; 80% are singletons. As concerns this clone: Its specificity is unknown.

Between the trimmed V and J ends, which lost 2 bases and 4 bases, there was a span of 12 bases. CDR3 size: 14 residues. Germline V CDR1 and CDR2: MNHEY, SMNVEV (reference sequence). Sequencing was performed on PBMCs. The receptor was derived from a male donor in good health and CMV-seronegative. This rearrangement joins TRBV27 to TRBJ2-7, with D perhaps matching TRBD1 (7 bases). Here the CDR3 reads CASSLKQGRYEQYF. DNA of the CDR3: TGTGCCAGCAGTTTAAAACAGGGGAGGTACGAGCAGTACTTC.